This T cell receptor beta chain derives from a study of blood T cell repertoires in COVID-19. Authors' analysis steps: Amplification of reference gene primers was used by the study to estimate nucleated cell counts. Produced via immunoSEQ multiplex PCR; TCRdb's table is partial and in-frame only. D and trimming come from the DNA, and the V and J calls and clone size come from that table. Of about 330,000 clones in the sample, more than 75% were seen once. Trimming at V came to 5 bases and at J to 5 bases, leaving 7 bases not matched to a gene. Germline CDR1 is SGHNT and CDR2 is YYREEE (reference sequence). The CDR3 is 14 amino acids.

The TCR was taken from a woman in her 30s who had recovered from COVID-19. Material: PBMCs or T cells enriched from blood (not recorded which). The rearrangement joins TRBV5-4 to TRBJ1-2, with 9 bases lining up with TRBD1. The CDR3 here is CASRTAGTGYGYTF. In DNA form, the CDR3 reads TGTGCCAGCAGGACTGCCGGGACAGGGTATGGCTACACCTTC.